This T cell receptor (beta chain) was captured in a study of T cells in Graves' hyperthyroidism and ophthalmopathy (dated by TCRdb to the late 2010s). About the full investigation: Peripheral blood was collected at initial diagnosis, before any treatment. A discovery cohort of fewer than 110 patients, about 40 with Graves' ophthalmopathy and 57 with stable Graves' hyperthyroidism, was used to find distinguishing TCR V-J signatures. Whether ophthalmopathy could be predicted prospectively was tested in an independent validation cohort made up of under 20 hyperthyroidism patients plus 17 patients who later progressed to ophthalmopathy. The roughly 94 discovery patients were randomly divided into training and test sets at a 7:3 ratio. The study also compared thyroid tissue and blood T-cell repertoires from about six Graves' hyperthyroidism patients. After sampling, hyperthyroidism patients received methimazole starting at 30 mg daily, and ophthalmopathy patients received high-dose intravenous methylprednisolone. TCR Vbeta CDR3 sequencing of 130 to 150 peripheral blood samples (43 ophthalmopathy, about 75 hyperthyroidism and some 17 progressor patients) is reported in the paper. General conclusions and limits of the study: Sample size was not statistically predetermined, and investigators were not blinded to group allocation. Ophthalmopathy was separated from stable hyperthyroidism by a 13 V-J signature model, with approximately 90% sensitivity and just over 81% specificity obtained in cross-validation and 80%/75% obtained in testing. In validation, the model predicted progression to ophthalmopathy a median of around 6.5 months before onset, with approximately 71% sensitivity and around 76% specificity. Blood samples also contained most of the expanded thyroid clonotypes (frequency above 0.001), which suggests that blood repertoires may reflect thyroid immune responses.

Amplification of TCR beta CDR3 regions was carried out from RNA transcripts. A first-round RT-PCR of the TCR CDR3 used the HTBI primer set with the Qiagen OneStep RT-PCR kit. Libraries were constructed in a second round of multiplex PCR, after which size selection and purification were carried out. Sequencing of the libraries was done on an Illumina HiSeq2000 using paired-end 100 bp reads. The authors' pipeline ran thus. Raw data were processed with SOAPnuke, discarding reads with adapters, uncalled bases, mean Phred below 15, or no exact constant-primer or identifier match. High-quality paired reads were merged with COPE v1.2.5, and unique nucleotide sequences were defined as clonotypes. MiTCR v1.1 was used to align clonotypes to the IMGT TRBV, TRBD and TRBJ reference segments. The analysis included only V-J combinations with a frequency above 0.0001, which together covered over 98% of the repertoires. A TCS score was defined as the ratio of F50 (clonal expansion) to E x V (chaos), with BLOSUM62-based TCRdist applied between CDR3 peptides within each V-J. Welch's t-statistics and random forest reduced roughly 500 V-J features to about 12, which were used in a naive Bayes classifier (R e1071). The raw public data were reprocessed by TCRdb itself: fastp quality trimming at Q25, MiXCR clonotype calling, in-frame beta chains only. Each record represents a unique CDR3 protein, reported with the most common genes and DNA among its rows. The V and J calls and clone size are TCRdb's, not the authors'. This sample has 500,000 to 750,000 distinct CDR3 sequences in its table, and 15% to 17% of those were observed once. Around 6.6% of the sample is held by the ten biggest clonotypes.

Stable Graves' hyperthyroidism was defined as no progression to ophthalmopathy during 18 months of follow-up. Hyperthyroidism patients were newly diagnosed, had a disease duration of under 2 months, and were aged 18 to 65 years. Exclusion was applied to patients with uncontrolled infections, other autoimmune diseases, pregnancy or lactation. Clinical symptoms, serum thyroxine and TRAb, thyroid ultrasound, and orbital computed tomography formed the basis for the diagnoses. PBMCs were separated from roughly 10 ml of fresh peripheral blood using Ficoll-Paque density gradient centrifugation. Total RNA was extracted with Trizol reagent, and quality was checked on an Agilent 2100 Bioanalyzer. This clonotype has ten or more counts. Its antigen remains unidentified. The input lacks base qualities; no much larger clone sits a single base away. The receptor was isolated from a woman in her twenties or thirties with Graves' hyperthyroidism. Sequencing used blood.

The CDR3 reads CSARAVDKNIQYF. The nucleotide sequence is TGCAGTGCTAGGGCCGTGGATAAAAACATTCAGTACTTC. Recombination connected TRBV20-1 to TRBJ2-4; the D gene is unclear. V is pared back by 3 bases and J by 4 bases, with 10 bases lying between the germline termini. Sequences DFQATT (CDR1) and SNEGSKA (CDR2) are obtained from the germline V gene (reference sequence). The CDR3, from cysteine to phenylalanine, totals 13 residues. Of the read, only the CDR3 DNA is kept; its 39 bases are in frame from base 1.